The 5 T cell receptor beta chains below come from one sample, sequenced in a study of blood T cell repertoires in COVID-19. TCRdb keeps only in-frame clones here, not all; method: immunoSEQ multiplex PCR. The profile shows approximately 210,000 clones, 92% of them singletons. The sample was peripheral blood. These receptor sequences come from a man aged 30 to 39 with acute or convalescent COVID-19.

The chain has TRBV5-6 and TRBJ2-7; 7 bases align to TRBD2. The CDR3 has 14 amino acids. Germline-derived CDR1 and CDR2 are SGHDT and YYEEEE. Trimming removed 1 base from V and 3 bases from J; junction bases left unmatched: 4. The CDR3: CASSLSGVYYEQYF. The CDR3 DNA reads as TGTGCCAGCAGCTTGAGCGGGGTGTACTACGAGCAGTACTTC. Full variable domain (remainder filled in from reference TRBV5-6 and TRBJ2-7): DAGVTQSPTHLIKTRGQQVTLRCSPKSGHDTVSWYQQALGQGPQFIFQYYEEEERQRGNFPDRFSGHQFPNYSSELNVNALLLGDSALYLCASSLSGVYYEQYFGPGTRLTVT.

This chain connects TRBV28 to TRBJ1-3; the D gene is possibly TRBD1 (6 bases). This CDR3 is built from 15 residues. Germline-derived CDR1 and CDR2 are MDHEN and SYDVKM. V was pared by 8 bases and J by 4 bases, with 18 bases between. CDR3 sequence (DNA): TGTGCCAGCGGGGAACAGAAACAGGGCGGAAACACCATATATTTT. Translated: CASGEQKQGGNTIYF.

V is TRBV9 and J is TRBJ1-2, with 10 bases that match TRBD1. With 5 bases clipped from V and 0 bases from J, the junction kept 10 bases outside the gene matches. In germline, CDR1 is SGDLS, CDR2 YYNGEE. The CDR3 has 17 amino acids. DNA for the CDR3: TGTGCCAGCAGGGGAGGACAGGGGGTCGCGACTAACTATGGCTACACCTTC. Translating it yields CASRGGQGVATNYGYTF.

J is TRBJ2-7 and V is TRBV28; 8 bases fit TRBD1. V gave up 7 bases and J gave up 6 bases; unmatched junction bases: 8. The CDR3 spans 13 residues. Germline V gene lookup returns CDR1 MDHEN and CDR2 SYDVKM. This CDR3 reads CASTDRVAGEQYF. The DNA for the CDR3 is TGTGCCAGCACGGACAGGGTCGCAGGCGAGCAGTACTTC. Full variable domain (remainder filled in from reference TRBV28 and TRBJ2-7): DVKVTQSSRYLVKRTGEKVFLECVQDMDHENMFWYRQDPGLGLRLIYFSYDVKMKEKGDIPEGYSVSREKKERFSLILESASTNQTSMYLCASTDRVAGEQYFGPGTRLTVT.

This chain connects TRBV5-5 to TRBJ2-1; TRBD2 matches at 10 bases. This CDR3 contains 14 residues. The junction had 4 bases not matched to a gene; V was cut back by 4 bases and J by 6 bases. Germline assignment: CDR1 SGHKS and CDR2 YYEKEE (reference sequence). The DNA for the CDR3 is TGTGCCAGCAGCCCTCGACTAGCGGGCAATGAGCAGTTCTTC. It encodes CASSPRLAGNEQFF. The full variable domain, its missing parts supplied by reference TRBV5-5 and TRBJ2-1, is DAGVTQSPTHLIKTRGQQVTLRCSPISGHKSVSWYQQVLGQGPQFIFQYYEKEERGRGNFPDRFSARQFPNYSSELNVNALLLGDSALYLCASSPRLAGNEQFFGPGTRLTVL.